This TCR beta chain was captured in a study of neurological immune-mediated disorders (dated by TCRdb to between 2018 and 2021). General notes on the study: Of the roughly 34 multiple sclerosis patients, around 30 had relapsing-remitting MS and 3 had secondary progressive MS. Peripheral blood TCR-beta repertoires from patients with HTLV-I-associated myelopathy (HAM/TSP), patients with multiple sclerosis, and healthy controls were compared in the study using UMI-based sequencing. Longitudinal samples, technical triplicates and paired sorted CD4+ and CD8+ T-cell subsets, alongside PBMC samples, were included among the roughly 100 TCR-beta libraries. Each longitudinal HAM/TSP and healthy donor was sampled at 3 time-points spaced at roughly 3-45 month intervals. The cohort included about 66 subjects: around 15 with HAM/TSP, about 34 with multiple sclerosis, and roughly 20 healthy controls.

Explained via the paper, the time point label denotes: longitudinal time-point 2. For unsorted PBMC libraries, 2 million PBMCs were used after storage in RNAlater at -80 degrees C until RNA extraction. Multiple sclerosis patients were enrolled in a US clinical protocol evaluating disease progression by magnetic resonance imaging. Peripheral blood was subjected to Ficoll-Hypaque density gradient centrifugation to isolate PBMCs, which were then cryopreserved in liquid nitrogen. The CDR1 and CDR2 encoded by the germline V gene are SQVTM and ANQGSEA. The CDR3 contains 12 residues, cysteine and phenylalanine counted. CDR3 DNA only is kept here, 36 bases in frame from base 1. Cut back by 7 bases and 0 bases, the V and J ends lie 10 bases apart. To synthesize cDNA, template-switch 5'RACE was performed with a primer carrying a 10-nucleotide random unique molecular identifier so that each TCR transcript was tagged. Every sequencing run covered 15-18 subjects and yielded more than 170 million TCR-beta sequences. The RNeasy kit was used to extract total RNA. The KAPA Real-time Library Amplification kit was used to amplify TCR-beta VDJ regions with primers targeting the TCR constant region and the 5'RACE anchor. Sample indexes and Illumina adaptors were added in a first PCR, and a second PCR then increased library yield. After purification with Ampure beads, the TCR product of roughly 650 bp was size-selected on a 2% E-gel SizeSelection system. Library quality was checked on a Bioanalyzer, concentration was measured with Qubit, and libraries were quantified with the Kapa Library Quantification kit before pooling. Libraries were sequenced paired-end 2 x 150 bp on an Illumina HiSeq 2500. To increase sequence diversity, about 23-32% phiX was spiked into each library pool. Per the authors' processing: The quality-filtered reads were processed with the UMI-based MiGEC pipeline, whose error correction step removed more than 75% of the raw TCR sequences. VDJ genes were aligned to IMGT germline references, and clonotypes were defined by unique CDR3 amino acid sequence plus V-J genes. Clonal expansion, Shannon diversity, and CDR3 relatedness (CalcPairwiseDistances, ClusterSamples) were evaluated with VDJtools, and phylogenetic trees were built with CLCbio workbench. Clones with at least 8 unique UMIs were defined as expanded, with this threshold being based on coefficient-of-variation modelling across technical triplicates. Through fastp at Q25 and MiXCR, TCRdb rebuilt clones from the public reads, retaining in-frame beta chains. Rows with a matching CDR3 protein are joined into one entry that keeps the most common DNA and genes. These V and J calls derive from TCRdb rather than the authors' analysis. A total of about 80,000 distinct CDR3 sequences appear in this sample, 5.5% to 6.5% of them only once. 7.9% of the sample lies in the top ten.

This clonotype was seen more than once but under ten times. What antigen it recognizes has not been identified. No per-base quality is available; no much larger clone lies one base away. Overall study outcomes, separate from this receptor: Phylogenetic analysis grouped repertoires from 18 of 34 MS patients into a cluster of related CDR3 sequences, suggesting a possible repertoire-level signature. No identical CDR3 amino acid sequences were shared among expanded clones across subjects, suggesting private TCR-beta repertoires in all groups. No clinical or MRI features were associated with the MS cluster, and the authors said that larger cohorts are needed. TCR clonal expansion was greatest in HAM/TSP patients and smallest in MS patients, who ranked below even healthy controls.

The receptor comes from a woman in her sixties or seventies with multiple sclerosis. Rearrangement joined TRBV29-1 to TRBJ2-7; confidence is insufficient to name the D gene. Sequenced: PBMCs. The CDR3 is CSAQVASYEQYF. The nucleotides are TGCAGCGCCCAGGTGGCCTCCTACGAGCAGTACTTC.